These 29 T cell receptor beta chains originate from one sample sequenced in a study of T cells in Graves' hyperthyroidism and ophthalmopathy. Amplification of TCR beta CDR3 regions was performed using RNA transcripts as template. The HTBI primer set drove a first-round RT-PCR of the TCR CDR3. A single record per CDR3 protein comes from TCRdb applying MiXCR to the multiplex PCR reads. The sample shows a few hundred thousand distinct CDR3 sequences, around 50% of them seen only once. Sequencing was performed on peripheral blood or thyroid tissue (not recorded which). Receptors were obtained from an adult woman with Graves' disease, either hyperthyroidism or ophthalmopathy (not recorded which).

The chain has TRBV7-3 and TRBJ2-7, with D possibly matching TRBD1 (6 bases). The CDR3 is 15 residues long. The V and J ends lost 6 bases and 2 bases respectively, with 17 bases between them. The germline V gene encodes CDR1 SGHTA and CDR2 FQGTGA. CDR3 nucleotide sequence: TGTGCCAGCAGGGGGGCAGGGCGGCTCACCTACGAGCAGTACTTC. Its protein is CASRGAGRLTYEQYF.

The chain links TRBV7-9 to TRBJ2-7; TRBD2 aligns across 13 bases. CDR1 SEHNR and CDR2 FQNEAQ come from the germline V gene (reference sequence). This CDR3 has 17 residues. After removal of 5 bases from V and 2 bases from J, the junction contained 9 bases not matched to a gene. In DNA form, the CDR3 reads TGTGCCAGCAGCAAAACCGGGACTAGCGGGACCCCCTACGAGCAGTACTTC. Its protein product is CASSKTGTSGTPYEQYF. The whole variable domain, filled in from reference TRBV7-9 and TRBJ2-7, reads DTGVSQNPRHKITKRGQNVTFRCDPISEHNRLYWYRQTLGQGPEFLTYFQNEAQLEKSRLLSDRFSAERPKGSFSTLEIQRTEQGDSAMYLCASSKTGTSGTPYEQYFGPGTRLTVT.

V and J are TRBV20-1 and TRBJ2-7; 11 nucleotides agree with TRBD2. The CDR3 runs to 14 residues. The germline CDR1 and CDR2 sequences are DFQATT and SNEGSKA (reference sequence). V lost 3 bases, J lost 3 bases, and 4 bases stayed unmatched. In DNA, the CDR3 is TGCAGTGCTAGTCGACTAGCGGGGATCTACGAGCAGTACTTC. This translates into CSASRLAGIYEQYF.

At least ten counts were recorded for this clonotype. The J gene is TRBJ2-7, the V gene TRBV7-9; 7 bases fit TRBD2. The germline V gene has CDR1 SEHNR and CDR2 FQNEAQ (reference sequence). V dropped 5 bases and J dropped 4; count of bases not matched to a gene: 8. The CDR3 runs 14 residues. CDR3 DNA sequence: TGTGCCAGCAGCCCCCCACTAGCGTCGTACGAGCAGTACTTC. Translated, it gives CASSPPLASYEQYF.

There are many counts of this clonotype. The rearrangement uses TRBV7-2 and TRBJ2-5; the match to TRBD2 covers 8 bases. CDR3 length: 15 amino acids. Germline CDR1 and CDR2: SGHTA and FQGNSA. V dropped 1 base and J dropped 5; count of bases not matched to a gene: 6. This chain's CDR3 is CASSLGGGRFETQYF. The CDR3 DNA reads TGTGCCAGCAGCTTAGGAGGCGGGAGGTTTGAGACCCAGTACTTC.

This chain uses TRBV15 with TRBJ2-5, with 7 bases matching TRBD1. Germline CDR1 LNHNV, CDR2 YYDKDF (reference sequence). The CDR3 spans 18 residues. J lost 2 bases, V lost 5 bases, and 17 bases had no gene match. This CDR3 is CATSPRALDRPFQETQYF. The DNA of the CDR3 is TGTGCCACCAGCCCCCGGGCGCTGGACAGGCCCTTTCAAGAGACCCAGTACTTC.

The V call is TRBV7-9, the J call TRBJ2-3, with 11 positions matching TRBD2. The V and J ends lost 5 bases and 6 bases, in that order; junction bases with no gene match: 10. The CDR3 runs to 16 residues. Germline V gene data show CDR1 as SEHNR and CDR2 as FQNEAQ (reference sequence). CDR3 in amino acids: CASSVRLAGTLDTQYF. CDR3 bases: TGTGCCAGCAGCGTTCGACTAGCGGGAACCTTGGATACGCAGTATTTT.

The sample holds many counts of this clonotype. V and J are TRBV20-1 and TRBJ1-1; tentative D call: TRBD1 (5 bases). Trimming cost V 4 bases and J 8 bases, with 17 bases left between them. The CDR3 totals 13 residues. Germline values: CDR1 DFQATT, CDR2 SNEGSKA (reference sequence). CDR3 DNA sequence: TGCAGTGCTAACCCACCCGGGGCTCCAGAAGCTTTCTTT. Translating it yields CSANPPGAPEAFF.

This clonotype appeared many times. The chain carries TRBV29-1 and TRBJ1-3, with TRBD1 as a possible D gene (5 bases). Per the germline V gene, CDR1 is SQVTM and CDR2 is ANQGSEA. The ends were cut back, 6 bases at V and 3 bases at J, with 9 bases in the middle. The CDR3 has 12 amino acids. The CDR3 DNA reads TGCAGCGTGGGGGACTTTGGAAACACCATATATTTT. Its translation is CSVGDFGNTIYF.

This clonotype was detected a few times. V gene TRBV2 combines with J gene TRBJ1-4; maybe TRBD1 (5 bases). The V gene's germline CDR1 is SNHLY and CDR2 FYNNEI. Trimming stripped 7 bases from V and 7 bases from J, with 13 bases between. There are 13 residues in the CDR3. This CDR3 is CASKVRVTEKLFF. Here the CDR3 DNA reads TGTGCCAGCAAGGTCAGGGTGACTGAAAAACTGTTTTTT.

This rearrangement joins TRBV7-9 to TRBJ2-5; D gene unclear. Trimming cost V 5 bases and J 7 bases, with 5 bases left between them. Germline loops: CDR1 SEHNR, CDR2 FQNEAQ (reference sequence). The CDR3 length is 10 residues. CDR3 sequence (DNA): TGTGCCAGCAGCCTGGGGACCCAGTACTTC. This encodes CASSLGTQYF.

The table lists this clonotype with many counts. CDR3 sequence: CSAPNRITYEQYF. CDR3 DNA: TGCAGTGCGCCTAATCGGATTACCTACGAGCAGTACTTC. The V call is TRBV20-1, the J call TRBJ2-7, with unresolved D. Trimming left V 6 bases short and J 2 bases short, with 14 bases between. This CDR3 comprises 13 residues. Germline V CDR1 and CDR2: DFQATT, SNEGSKA (reference sequence).

The chain uses TRBV9 and TRBJ2-7; D is undetermined. V was cut by 9 bases and J by 6 bases, with 13 bases left in between. CDR3 size: 11 residues. Germline CDR1 SGDLS, CDR2 YYNGEE. The CDR3, as DNA: TGTGCCACTTCCCATGGCCGCGAGCAGTACTTC. Translated: CATSHGREQYF.

The gene calls are TRBV27 and TRBJ2-7, with a tentative D call TRBD1 (5 bases). The CDR3 consists of 14 residues. Trimming pared 2 bases from V and 2 bases from J, leaving 10 bases between. Germline CDR1 MNHEY, CDR2 SMNVEV (reference sequence). The DNA of the CDR3 is TGTGCCAGCAGTTTAGGCAGGGTTGCCTACGAGCAGTACTTC. It encodes CASSLGRVAYEQYF.

V usage is TRBV10-3 and J usage is TRBJ1-5, with D uncertain. Per germline, CDR1 ENHRY and CDR2 SYGVKD. This CDR3 has 13 residues. V was clipped by 8 bases and J by 6 bases, with 14 bases between them. The CDR3 loop is CAIAGEEVQPQHF. The CDR3, as DNA: TGTGCCATCGCCGGGGAGGAGGTTCAGCCCCAGCATTTT.

A few counts support this clonotype. The chain employs TRBV10-3 and TRBJ2-5; 13 positions agree with TRBD2. Germline V gives CDR1 ENHRY, CDR2 SYGVKD. CDR3 length: 15 amino acids. The V and J ends lost 4 bases and 1 base, in that order; junction bases with no gene match: 0. CDR3 sequence: CAISGLAGGQETQYF. Written as DNA, the CDR3 is TGTGCCATCAGTGGACTAGCGGGGGGCCAAGAGACCCAGTACTTC.

The chain recombines TRBV20-1 with TRBJ1-3; possibly TRBD1 for D (5 bases). V was clipped by 3 bases and J by 0 bases, with 15 bases between them. Per the germline V gene, CDR1 is DFQATT and CDR2 is SNEGSKA (reference sequence). There are 16 residues in the CDR3. The CDR3 loop is CSASSDSESSGNTIYF. In nucleotides, the CDR3 is TGCAGTGCTAGTAGCGACAGTGAGAGCTCTGGAAACACCATATATTTT.

The chain links TRBV29-1 to TRBJ2-7; 9 nucleotides align to TRBD2. This CDR3 has 14 residues. Germline V gene lookup returns CDR1 SQVTM and CDR2 ANQGSEA. The V gene end was trimmed by 8 bases and the J gene end by 2 bases; junction bases not matched to a gene: 10. The CDR3: CSLRGGRVPYEQYF. CDR3 bases: TGCAGCTTAAGGGGCGGGAGGGTCCCCTACGAGCAGTACTTC.

This clonotype was found a few times. The chain joins TRBV20-1 to TRBJ2-7; 13 nucleotides match TRBD2. The germline V gene has CDR1 DFQATT and CDR2 SNEGSKA (reference sequence). CDR3 length: 16 residues. With 1 base clipped from V and 1 base from J, the junction kept 4 bases outside the gene matches. CDR3 in amino acids: CSARAGLAGRSYEQYF. For the CDR3, the DNA is TGCAGTGCTAGAGCGGGACTAGCGGGGAGGTCCTACGAGCAGTACTTC.

This clonotype has at least ten counts. The gene calls are TRBV7-9 and TRBJ2-2; either TRBD1 or TRBD2 may fit D (5 bases each). V lost 4 bases to trimming and J lost 0 bases, with 15 bases between them. The CDR3 loop spans 17 amino acids. Per germline, CDR1 SEHNR and CDR2 FQNEAQ (reference sequence). The CDR3 protein is CASSSRPGTANTGELFF. Written as DNA, the CDR3 is TGTGCCAGCAGCTCCAGGCCGGGGACCGCGAACACCGGGGAGCTGTTTTTT. Supplemented by reference TRBV7-9 and TRBJ2-2, the full variable domain reads DTGVSQNPRHKITKRGQNVTFRCDPISEHNRLYWYRQTLGQGPEFLTYFQNEAQLEKSRLLSDRFSAERPKGSFSTLEIQRTEQGDSAMYLCASSSRPGTANTGELFFGEGSRLTVL.

The chain recombines TRBV28 with TRBJ1-1; a possible D gene is TRBD1 (5 bases). This CDR3 comprises 11 residues. Looked up from germline, CDR1 is MDHEN and CDR2 is SYDVKM. The ends were cut back, 2 bases at V and 11 bases at J, with 9 bases in the middle. For the CDR3, the DNA is TGTGCCAGCAGTTTAGGTGGGGGGGCTTTCTTT. Translating it yields CASSLGGGAFF.

This clonotype was seen ten or more times. The gene calls are TRBV4-1 and TRBJ2-7; 7 bases agree with TRBD1. The CDR3 is 15 residues long. With V trimmed by 0 bases and J by 2 bases, 4 bases remained unmatched. Germline-derived CDR1 and CDR2 are MGHRA and YSYEKL. The CDR3 bases are TGCGCCAGCAGCCAAGACGGACAGGTTCCCTACGAGCAGTACTTC. It is translated as CASSQDGQVPYEQYF.

This clonotype showed up many times. The gene calls are TRBV5-1 and TRBJ1-2; 8 bases agree with TRBD1. CDR1 is SGHRS and CDR2 is YFSETQ in the germline V gene. V was pared by 1 base and J by 3 bases, with 2 bases of the junction left unmatched. The CDR3 runs 14 residues. CDR3 sequence reads: CASSLKTGDYGYTF. CDR3 coding DNA: TGCGCCAGCAGCTTGAAGACAGGGGACTATGGCTACACCTTC. Filled out from reference TRBV5-1 and TRBJ1-2, the complete variable domain reads KAGVTQTPRYLIKTRGQQVTLSCSPISGHRSVSWYQQTPGQGLQFLFEYFSETQRNKGNFPGRFSGRQFSNSRSEMNVSTLELGDSALYLCASSLKTGDYGYTFGSGTRLTVV.

The chain combines TRBV2 with TRBJ1-4, with TRBD1 matching 10 bases. After removal of 6 bases from V and 10 bases from J, the junction contained 8 bases not matched to a gene. This CDR3 contains 14 residues. CDR1 is SNHLY, CDR2 FYNNEI, per germline. The CDR3 DNA reads TGTGCCAGCAGGGGACAGGGGAACGATGCAAAACTGTTTTTT. It is translated as CASRGQGNDAKLFF.

The chain has TRBV5-4 and TRBJ2-5; TRBD2 is a possible D gene (6 bases). With 0 bases removed from V and 1 base from J, the gap between germline ends came to 7 bases. From germline, CDR1 is SGHNT and CDR2 YYREEE (reference sequence). This CDR3 region has 14 residues. The CDR3 spells CASSLVLAQETQYF. The CDR3 DNA sequence: TGTGCCAGCAGCTTGGTACTAGCCCAAGAGACCCAGTACTTC.

The V and J genes are TRBV2 and TRBJ1-5; D may be TRBD1 (6 bases). Trimming removed 6 bases from V and 7 bases from J, with 22 bases in between. Germline V gene data show CDR1 as SNHLY and CDR2 as FYNNEI. The CDR3 sequence is 16 residues long. The CDR3 DNA reads as TGTGCCAGCAGCCTGGCCGTGGGGGGCGCGGAACAGCCCCAGCATTTT. Protein product: CASSLAVGGAEQPQHF.

The CDR3 coding sequence is TGTGCCAGCAGGGTCACACGCCACCCCGGGAACACTGAAGCTTTCTTT. Encoded protein: CASRVTRHPGNTEAFF. The genes are TRBV6-1 and TRBJ1-1; D not resolved. V gave up 6 bases and J gave up 1 base, with 18 bases separating them. Germline CDR1 is MNHNS and CDR2 is SASEGT. This CDR3 has 16 residues.

This clonotype showed up many times. The chain carries TRBV20-1 and TRBJ2-2; TRBD1 matches 7 bases. Germline CDR1 reads DFQATT; CDR2 reads SNEGSKA (reference sequence). This CDR3 comprises 13 residues. The trim removed 6 bases at V and 5 bases at J, leaving 6 bases unmatched. The CDR3 DNA follows: TGCAGTGCCAGGGACAGCCGGACCGGGGAGCTGTTTTTT. It is translated as CSARDSRTGELFF.

The CDR3 is CATVPQASLHGYTF. The CDR3 region has the DNA TGTGCCACAGTCCCACAGGCTTCTCTACATGGCTACACCTTC. The rearrangement uses TRBV19 and TRBJ1-2; D perhaps matches TRBD1 (5 bases). CDR1 is LNHDA, CDR2 SQIVND, per germline (reference sequence). Trimming stripped 10 bases from V and 6 bases from J, with 21 bases between. The CDR3 covers 14 residues.